The 10 T cell receptor beta chains below all came from one sample that was sequenced in a study of blood T cells in healthy people across ages. Combining a sample-barcoded 5' primer with a J-beta primer mix, a second PCR ran for roughly 6 to 11 cycles. TCRdb called the 5' RACE reads again in MiXCR, with one record for every CDR3 protein. The data show 790,000 or so distinct CDR3 sequences, with 56% seen just once and under 30% held by the top ten. The specimen sequenced was blood. All receptors derive from a man aged 35 to 55 in good health.

There are a few counts of this clonotype. The chain links TRBV20-1 to TRBJ1-6; D perhaps matches TRBD1 (5 bases). With 1 base removed from V and 3 bases from J, the gap between germline ends came to 10 bases. Germline assignment: CDR1 DFQATT and CDR2 SNEGSKA (reference sequence). The CDR3 is 15 residues long. The CDR3 region has the DNA TGCAGTGCTAGAGCCTCGACAGACTATAATTCACCCCTCCACTTT. It is translated as CSARASTDYNSPLHF.

V and J are TRBV11-2 and TRBJ1-2; D is ambiguous. Trimming shortened V by 4 bases and J by 8 bases, and 17 bases separated the two germline ends. Germline V lookup: CDR1 SGHAT, CDR2 FQNNGV. The CDR3 has 14 residues. The CDR3 DNA follows: TGTGCCAGCAGCTCCCTCGGCTCCCTCGGGGGCTACACCTTC. This sequence encodes CASSSLGSLGGYTF.

The V gene is TRBV27, the J gene TRBJ2-7; the D is unclear. The end of the DNA is better explained by TRBJ2-5, so the J call may be wrong. This CDR3 has 14 amino acids. Germline lookup yields CDR1 MNHEY and CDR2 SMNVEV (reference sequence). The CDR3 reads CASSPSRGGETQYF. DNA of the CDR3: TGTGCCAGCAGTCCCTCTAGAGGTGGAGAGACCCAGTACTTC.

CDR3 residues: CASSGPVQGRNEQFF. The CDR3 nucleotides read TGTGCCAGCAGCGGTCCGGTACAGGGACGCAATGAGCAGTTCTTC. The J gene is TRBJ2-1, the V gene TRBV7-2; D perhaps matches TRBD1 (6 bases). This CDR3 spans 15 amino acids. Trimming removed 5 bases from V and 6 bases from J, with 17 bases in between. Germline lookup yields CDR1 SGHTA and CDR2 FQGNSA.

The sample holds a few counts of this clonotype. The rearrangement uses TRBV12-3 or TRBV12-4 and TRBJ1-6, with 7 bases that match TRBD1. J lost 0 bases, V lost 1 base, and 3 bases had no gene match. The CDR3 extends over 17 amino acids. The CDR3 sequence: CASSLGDSDSYNSPLHF. Written as DNA, the CDR3 is TGTGCCAGCAGTTTAGGGGACAGCGACTCCTATAATTCACCCCTCCACTTT.

This chain uses TRBV5-1 with TRBJ2-3, with TRBD2 as a possible D gene (5 bases). There are 13 residues in the CDR3. Germline V gene sequence: CDR1 SGHRS, CDR2 YFSETQ. V was pared by 9 bases and J by 2 bases, with 13 bases between. The chain's CDR3 is CATRTGNTDTQYF. DNA for the CDR3: TGCGCCACCCGGACTGGAAACACAGATACGCAGTATTTT.

This clonotype was detected only once. The rearrangement links TRBV28 to TRBJ2-1, with TRBD2 matching 9 bases. Germline trimming cut 3 bases from V and 7 bases from J; bases unmatched to any gene: 10. CDR1 is MDHEN, CDR2 SYDVKM, per germline. This CDR3 is built from 16 residues. Written as DNA, the CDR3 is TGTGCCAGCAGTTTTTGGCGGGGGGGGCCGGGGAATGAGCAGTTCTTC. This gives the protein CASSFWRGGPGNEQFF. The full variable domain, completed using reference TRBV28 and TRBJ2-1, is DVKVTQSSRYLVKRTGEKVFLECVQDMDHENMFWYRQDPGLGLRLIYFSYDVKMKEKGDIPEGYSVSREKKERFSLILESASTNQTSMYLCASSFWRGGPGNEQFFGPGTRLTVL.

The table lists this clonotype with a few counts. The chain uses TRBV29-1 and TRBJ1-2, with TRBD1 as a possible D gene (5 bases). Germline CDR1 reads SQVTM; CDR2 reads ANQGSEA. The CDR3 totals 11 residues. Trimming removed 3 bases at V and 8 bases at J, with 10 bases between. CDR3 DNA sequence: TGCAGCGTTGATATGAGGGGAGGCTACACCTTC. Amino acid sequence: CSVDMRGGYTF.

This clonotype was seen only a few times. The V call is TRBV12-3 or TRBV12-4, the J call TRBJ2-3, with unresolved D. Trimming left V 2 bases short and J 4 bases short, with 10 bases between. The CDR3 length is 14 residues. CDR3 sequence (DNA): TGTGCCAGCAGTTTACGGCTCCCCCCAGATACGCAGTATTTT. Its protein product is CASSLRLPPDTQYF.

This chain uses TRBV10-3 with TRBJ2-1; no clear D gene. The length of the CDR3 is 11 residues. V lost 4 bases to trimming and J lost 5 bases, with 3 bases between them. Germline CDR1 ENHRY, CDR2 SYGVKD. CDR3 DNA sequence: TGTGCCATCAGTGGTGACAATGAGCAGTTCTTC. This sequence encodes CAISGDNEQFF.